The 4 T cell receptor beta chains below were found in one sample sequenced in a study of shared clonotypes between healthy human individuals. CD45RO-negative, CCR7-selected cells formed the naive CD8 fraction, which excluded terminally differentiated effector memory CD45RA+ cells. Some clones are missing from TCRdb's copy, which holds only in-frame ones; the method was immunoSEQ multiplex PCR. Of 2 million to 2.5 million clones listed, 90% to 95% are singletons. What was sequenced was naive CD8+ T cells from PBMCs. These receptors all stem from a man between 18 and 29 years old in good health. Some clones in this sample may be carry-over from other donors' samples.

The J gene is TRBJ1-2, the V gene TRBV5-8; TRBD1 aligns across 7 bases. J lost 6 bases, V lost 0 bases, and 5 bases had no gene match. CDR3 length: 14 residues. Germline V gene lookup returns CDR1 SGHTS and CDR2 YDEGEE. DNA of the CDR3: TGTGCCAGCAGCTTGGCGAGGGGGCGGGATGGCTACACCTTC. It encodes CASSLARGRDGYTF. Full variable domain (missing parts from reference TRBV5-8 and TRBJ1-2): EAGVTQSPTHLIKTRGQQATLRCSPISGHTSVYWYQQALGLGLQFLLWYDEGEERNRGNFPPRFSGRQFPNYSSELNVNALELEDSALYLCASSLARGRDGYTFGSGTRLTVV.

V usage is TRBV7-9 and J usage is TRBJ1-6, with 9 bases lining up with TRBD1. This CDR3 spans 14 amino acids. Germline lookup yields CDR1 SEHNR and CDR2 FQNEAQ (reference sequence). Trimming took 4 bases from V and 9 from J; bases not matched to a gene: 4. DNA of the CDR3: TGTGCCAGCAGCTCCGGGACAGGGACTTCACCCCTCCACTTT. This encodes CASSSGTGTSPLHF.

The chain is built from TRBV18 and TRBJ2-5, with D perhaps matching TRBD2 (6 bases). Per germline, CDR1 KGHSH and CDR2 LQKENI. This CDR3 region has 16 residues. The V gene lost 3 bases and the J gene lost 6 bases, with 20 bases spanning the gap. The CDR3 spells CASSPEGSAGWKTQYF. CDR3 bases: TGTGCCAGCTCACCCGAGGGGAGTGCGGGGTGGAAGACCCAGTACTTC.

This clone was observed once. J is TRBJ2-3 and V is TRBV11-2; TRBD2 agrees at 9 bases. Trimming at V came to 5 bases and at J to 2 bases, leaving 5 bases not matched to a gene. This CDR3 is 15 amino acids long. The V gene's germline CDR1 is SGHAT and CDR2 FQNNGV. Written as DNA, the CDR3 is TGTGCCAGCAGCCAGAGACTAGCGGTCACAGATACGCAGTATTTT. Protein product: CASSQRLAVTDTQYF.